These 9 T cell receptor beta chains originate from one sample sequenced in a study of control samples from healthy donors and cancer patients. Profiled with immunoSEQ multiplex PCR; TCRdb holds only in-frame clones, not every one. The sample holds 150,000 to 200,000 clones, roughly nine tenths seen once. Sequenced sample: blood. The receptors shown here come from a woman under 40 in good health.

This clone has just one count. This chain connects TRBV6-2 or TRBV6-3 to TRBJ1-2; D call uncertain. The germline V gene has CDR1 MNHEY and CDR2 SVGEGT. V was shortened by 5 bases and J by 0 bases, with 13 bases between the two germline ends. The length of the CDR3 is 15 residues. The chain's CDR3 is CASSPGGSSNYGYTF. The CDR3 nucleotides read TGTGCCAGCAGTCCCGGAGGGAGCTCTAACTATGGCTACACCTTC.

This chain connects TRBV3-1 (or the pseudogene TRBV3-2) to TRBJ1-1; D uncertain. V was trimmed by 0 bases and J by 1 base, leaving 9 bases between them. This CDR3 comprises 15 residues. Germline values: CDR1 LGHDT, CDR2 YNNKEL (reference sequence). CDR3: CASSQDGLSNTEAFF. DNA of the CDR3: TGTGCCAGCAGCCAAGATGGGTTGTCGAACACTGAAGCTTTCTTT.

The chain links TRBV6-1 to TRBJ1-3; TRBD1 aligns across 9 bases. Germline lookup yields CDR1 MNHNS and CDR2 SASEGT. This CDR3 contains 16 residues. Trimming removed 3 bases from V and 3 bases from J; junction bases left unmatched: 6. The CDR3 loop is CASSEPGQGYGNTIYF. The CDR3 DNA sequence: TGTGCCAGCAGTGAGCCGGGACAGGGCTATGGAAACACCATATATTTT.

The rearrangement uses TRBV7-9 and TRBJ2-3; D unresolved. This CDR3 comprises 14 residues. V lost 2 bases and J lost 5, with 11 bases in between. Germline V gene lookup returns CDR1 SEHNR and CDR2 FQNEAQ (reference sequence). This chain's CDR3 is CASSLFVIQDTQYF. The CDR3, as DNA: TGTGCCAGCAGCTTATTTGTTATTCAAGATACGCAGTATTTT.

V is TRBV28 and J is TRBJ1-1; 9 positions agree with TRBD1. Trimming at V came to 0 bases and at J to 4 bases, leaving 3 bases not matched to a gene. Germline assignment: CDR1 MDHEN and CDR2 SYDVKM. The CDR3 runs to 15 residues. The DNA for the CDR3 is TGTGCCAGCAGTTTATGGACAGGGGGAGGCACTGAAGCTTTCTTT. Its translation is CASSLWTGGGTEAFF.

The chain couples TRBV11-2 to TRBJ2-6; 10 nucleotides align to TRBD1. J lost 4 bases, V lost 6 bases, and 15 bases had no gene match. The germline V gene has CDR1 SGHAT and CDR2 FQNNGV. The CDR3 length is 19 residues. In nucleotides, the CDR3 is TGTGCCAGCAGGCCCTGGGGGACAGGGGTTTCTTCAGGGGCCAACGTCCTGACTTTC. This gives the protein CASRPWGTGVSSGANVLTF. The full variable domain, completed using reference TRBV11-2 and TRBJ2-6, is EAGVAQSPRYKIIEKRQSVAFWCNPISGHATLYWYQQILGQGPKLLIQFQNNGVVDDSQLPKDRFSAERLKGVDSTLKIQPAKLEDSAVYLCASRPWGTGVSSGANVLTFGAGSRLTVL.

The chain couples TRBV10-3 to TRBJ2-5; D perhaps matches TRBD2 (6 bases). The CDR3 has 13 amino acids. V lost 8 bases and J 5 bases, leaving 15 bases between the germline ends. Germline lookup yields CDR1 ENHRY and CDR2 SYGVKD. The CDR3 coding sequence is TGTGCCATCGCATGGGGGGACGGGGAGACCCAGTACTTC. As protein: CAIAWGDGETQYF.

V gene TRBV30 combines with J gene TRBJ1-1, with no clear D. The V gene lost 2 bases and the J gene lost 3 bases, with 13 bases spanning the gap. This CDR3 is 14 amino acids long. Germline V gene lookup returns CDR1 GTSNPN and CDR2 SVGIG (reference sequence). CDR3 in amino acids: CAWSRGGVDTEAFF. The CDR3 DNA reads TGTGCCTGGAGTCGGGGTGGGGTCGACACTGAAGCTTTCTTT.

This rearrangement joins TRBV6-5 to TRBJ1-1; 10 positions agree with TRBD1. V was pared by 7 bases and J by 7 bases, with 6 bases of the junction left unmatched. Germline V CDR1 and CDR2: MNHEY, SVGAGI. The CDR3 is made up of 13 amino acids. As DNA, the CDR3 is TGTGCCAGCACCGGAAGGACAGGGGGTGAAGCTTTCTTT. Translation gives CASTGRTGGEAFF.